This TCR beta chain was documented in a study of blood T cell repertoires in COVID-19 (dated by TCRdb to the early 2020s). Turning to the overall study: Samples covering the acute and convalescent phases of COVID-19 were provided by collaborators in the United States, Italy and Spain. The prospective study material was composed of cDNA or gDNA derived from T cells, B-cell-depleted T cells, or PBMCs. Subjects who had been exposed to COVID-19, were actively infected with it, or had recovered from it provided the deeply sampled blood TCRbeta repertoires that made up the dataset. The repertoires were made available in a free public database intended to serve as a resource for research on the immune response to SARS-CoV-2. The samples were drawn from two sources: the first 160 participants of the ongoing ImmuneRACE study, and 1,000 to 1,500 subjects contributed by 6 global collaborators. A de-identified subject ID, COVID-19 status, age in years and sex were almost always included in the sample metadata. Where available, HLA class I and class II types were taken from metadata supplied by the sample provider and were not determined by assay-based typing.

Study-level results and caveats: How much clinical and demographic metadata was included differed by source and by participant, and the metadata was provided uncurated.

Remarks on this clone: Its cognate antigen has yet to be identified. No quality values exist for individual bases; no much larger clone is one base distant.

TCRbeta CDR3 regions were amplified from genomic DNA by means of the immunoSEQ Assay, a bias-controlled multiplex PCR. As for the authors' bioinformatics: The number of nucleated cells in each sample was estimated by amplification of reference gene primers within the assay. To quantify the absolute abundance of each unique TCRbeta CDR3 rearrangement, sequence reads were collapsed and filtered. For each sample, productive Simpson clonality was calculated as the square root of Simpson's diversity index across productive rearrangements. TCRdb re-hosts the immuneACCESS table, in-frame sequences only. Its copies lack some clones; in the studies checked, an unresolved V gene accounts for under half of them, and the cause for the rest is not known. The V and J calls and clone size are taken from that table; D and trimming were inferred from the DNA. The sample yields around 220,000 clones; 80% to 85% were counted once. The ten largest clones represent around 5% of the sample.

For CDR1 and CDR2, the germline V gene lists MDHEN and SYDVKM. The V end gives up 0 bases and the J end 4 bases, leaving 24 bases in the junction not matched to a gene. CDR3 length: 23 amino acids, cysteine to phenylalanine. CDR3 DNA only is kept here, 69 bases in frame from base 1. Each collaborating institution followed its own protocols to collect whole blood in K2EDTA tubes. For TCRbeta analysis, collaborators shipped samples as frozen whole blood, isolated PBMCs, or DNA extracted from either of those sample types. The sample taken for sequencing was peripheral blood. The chain was built from TRBV28 and TRBJ2-7, and 13 junctional nucleotides match TRBD2. This TCR derives from a human donor in a cohort sampled during active COVID-19. Here the CDR3 is given as CASSLWPGTSGILQQKRVYEQYF. The DNA reads TGTGCCAGCAGTTTATGGCCCGGGACTAGCGGGATATTACAACAGAAGAGGGTATACGAGCAGTACTTC.